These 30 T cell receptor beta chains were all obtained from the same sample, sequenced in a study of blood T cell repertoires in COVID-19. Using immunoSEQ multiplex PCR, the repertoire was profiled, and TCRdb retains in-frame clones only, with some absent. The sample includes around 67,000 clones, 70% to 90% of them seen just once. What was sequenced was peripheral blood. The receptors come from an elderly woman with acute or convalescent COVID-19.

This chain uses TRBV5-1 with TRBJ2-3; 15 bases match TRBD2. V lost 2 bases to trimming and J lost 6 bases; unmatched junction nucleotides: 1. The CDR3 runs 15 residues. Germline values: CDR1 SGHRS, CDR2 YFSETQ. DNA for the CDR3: TGCGCCAGCAGCTTAGGGACTAGCGGGAGGGATACGCAGTATTTT. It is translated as CASSLGTSGRDTQYF.

The CDR3 is CASSLAGGNTIYF. CDR3 nucleotides: TGTGCCAGCAGCTTGGCGGGAGGAAACACCATATATTTT. The rearrangement joins TRBV5-4 to TRBJ1-3; D is unresolved. Trimming removed 0 bases at V and 4 bases at J, with 5 bases between. The germline V gene has CDR1 SGHNT and CDR2 YYREEE (reference sequence). The CDR3 is 13 residues long.

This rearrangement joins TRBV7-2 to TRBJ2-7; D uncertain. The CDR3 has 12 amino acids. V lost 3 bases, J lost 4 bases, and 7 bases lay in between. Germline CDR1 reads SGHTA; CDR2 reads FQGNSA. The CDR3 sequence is CASSFNRYEQYF. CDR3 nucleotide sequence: TGTGCCAGCAGCTTTAACAGATACGAGCAGTACTTC.

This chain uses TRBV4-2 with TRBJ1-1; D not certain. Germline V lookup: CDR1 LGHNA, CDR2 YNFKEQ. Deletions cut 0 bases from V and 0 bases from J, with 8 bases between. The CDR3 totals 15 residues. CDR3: CASSQEMQMNTEAFF. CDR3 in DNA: TGTGCCAGCAGCCAAGAAATGCAGATGAACACTGAAGCTTTCTTT.

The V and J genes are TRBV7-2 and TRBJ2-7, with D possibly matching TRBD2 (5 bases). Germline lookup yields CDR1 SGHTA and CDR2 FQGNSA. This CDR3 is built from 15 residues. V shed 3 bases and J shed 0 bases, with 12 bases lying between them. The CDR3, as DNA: TGTGCCAGCAGCTTGGTGGGGAGTAGCTCCTACGAGCAGTACTTC. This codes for CASSLVGSSSYEQYF.

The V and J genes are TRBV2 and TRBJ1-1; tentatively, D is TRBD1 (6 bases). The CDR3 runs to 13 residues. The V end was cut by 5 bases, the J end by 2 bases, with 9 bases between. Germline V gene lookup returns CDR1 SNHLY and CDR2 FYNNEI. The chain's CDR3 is CASSLDSNTEAFF. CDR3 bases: TGTGCCAGCAGTCTGGACAGTAACACTGAAGCTTTCTTT. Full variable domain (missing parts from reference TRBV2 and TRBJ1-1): EPEVTQTPSHQVTQMGQEVILRCVPISNHLYFYWYRQILGQKVEFLVSFYNNEISEKSEIFDDQFSVERPDGSNFTLKIRSTKLEDSAMYFCASSLDSNTEAFFGQGTRLTVV.

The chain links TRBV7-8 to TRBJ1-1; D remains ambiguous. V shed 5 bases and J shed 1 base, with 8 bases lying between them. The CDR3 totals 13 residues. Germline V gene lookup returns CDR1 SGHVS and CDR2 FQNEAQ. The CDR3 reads CASSRYRNTEAFF. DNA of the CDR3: TGTGCCAGCAGCCGATACAGGAACACTGAAGCTTTCTTT.

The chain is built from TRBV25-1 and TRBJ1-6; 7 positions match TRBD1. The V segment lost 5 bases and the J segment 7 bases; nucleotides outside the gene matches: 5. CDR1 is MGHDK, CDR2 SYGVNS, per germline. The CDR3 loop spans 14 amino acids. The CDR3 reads CASSPPGQNSPLHF. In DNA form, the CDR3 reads TGTGCCAGCAGTCCCCCGGGACAGAATTCACCCCTCCACTTT.

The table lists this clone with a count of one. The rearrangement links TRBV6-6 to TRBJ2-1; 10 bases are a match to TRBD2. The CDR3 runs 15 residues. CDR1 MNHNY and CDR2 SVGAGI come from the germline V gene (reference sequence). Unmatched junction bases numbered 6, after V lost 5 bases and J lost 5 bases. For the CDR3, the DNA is TGTGCCAGCAGTCCCGGGACTAGCGAAAACAATGAGCAGTTCTTC. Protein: CASSPGTSENNEQFF.

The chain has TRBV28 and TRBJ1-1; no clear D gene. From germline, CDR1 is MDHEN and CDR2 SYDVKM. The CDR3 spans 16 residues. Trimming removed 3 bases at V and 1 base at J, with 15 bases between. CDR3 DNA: TGTGCCAGCAGTTTCTCCCGGCGGGGTTGGAACACTGAAGCTTTCTTT. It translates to CASSFSRRGWNTEAFF.

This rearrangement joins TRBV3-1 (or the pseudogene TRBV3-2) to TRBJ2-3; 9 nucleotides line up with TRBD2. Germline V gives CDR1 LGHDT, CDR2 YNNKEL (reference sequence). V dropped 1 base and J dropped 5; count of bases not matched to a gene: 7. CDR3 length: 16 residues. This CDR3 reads CASSQGEAGGQDTQYF. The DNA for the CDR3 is TGTGCCAGCAGCCAAGGAGAAGCGGGAGGACAAGATACGCAGTATTTT.

CDR3 loop: CASHRAFNYGYTF. The CDR3 bases are TGTGCCAGCCACAGGGCTTTTAACTATGGCTACACCTTC. This chain uses TRBV6-5 with TRBJ1-2; TRBD1 might be the D (6 bases). The CDR3 covers 13 residues. The germline V gene encodes CDR1 MNHEY and CDR2 SVGAGI. The V end lost 8 bases, the J end lost 1 base, and 11 bases lay between the germline ends.

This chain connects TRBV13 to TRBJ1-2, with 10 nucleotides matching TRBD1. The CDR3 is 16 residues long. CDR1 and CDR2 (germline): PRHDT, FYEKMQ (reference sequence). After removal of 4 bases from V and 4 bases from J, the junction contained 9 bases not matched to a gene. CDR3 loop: CASSSSGTGVAYGYTF. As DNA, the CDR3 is TGTGCCAGCAGCTCCTCCGGGACAGGGGTTGCCTATGGCTACACCTTC. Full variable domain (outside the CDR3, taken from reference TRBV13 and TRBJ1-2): AAGVIQSPRHLIKEKRETATLKCYPIPRHDTVYWYQQGPGQDPQFLISFYEKMQSDKGSIPDRFSAQQFSDYHSELNMSSLELGDSALYFCASSSSGTGVAYGYTFGSGTRLTVV.

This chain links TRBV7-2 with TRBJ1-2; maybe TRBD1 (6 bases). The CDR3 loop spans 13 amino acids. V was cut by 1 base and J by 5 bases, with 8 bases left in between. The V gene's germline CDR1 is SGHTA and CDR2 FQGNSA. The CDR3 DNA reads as TGTGCCAGCAGCTTAGAGGGGGGGTATGGCTACACCTTC. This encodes CASSLEGGYGYTF.

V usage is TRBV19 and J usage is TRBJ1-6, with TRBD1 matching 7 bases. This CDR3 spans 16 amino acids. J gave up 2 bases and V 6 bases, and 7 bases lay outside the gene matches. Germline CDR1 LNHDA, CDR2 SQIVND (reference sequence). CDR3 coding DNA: TGTGCCAGTAGGACACAGGGGACCGCCTATAATTCACCCCTCCACTTT. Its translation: CASRTQGTAYNSPLHF.

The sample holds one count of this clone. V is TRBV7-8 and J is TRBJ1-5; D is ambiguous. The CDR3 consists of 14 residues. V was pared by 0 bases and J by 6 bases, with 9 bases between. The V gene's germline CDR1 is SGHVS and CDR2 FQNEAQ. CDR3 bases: TGTGCCAGCAGCTTAGCTCCGGGGTTTCAGCCCCAGCATTTT. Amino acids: CASSLAPGFQPQHF.

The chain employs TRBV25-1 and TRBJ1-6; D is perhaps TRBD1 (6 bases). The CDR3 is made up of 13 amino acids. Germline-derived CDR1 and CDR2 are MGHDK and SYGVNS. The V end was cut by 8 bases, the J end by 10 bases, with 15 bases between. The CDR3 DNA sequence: TGTGCCAGCGGTACAGGGCAAAAGTCACCCCTCCACTTT. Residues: CASGTGQKSPLHF.

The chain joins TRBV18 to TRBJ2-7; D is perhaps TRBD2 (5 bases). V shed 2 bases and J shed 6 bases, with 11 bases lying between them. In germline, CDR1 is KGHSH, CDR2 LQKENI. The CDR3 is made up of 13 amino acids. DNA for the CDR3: TGTGCCAGCTCACCAGTAGAAGGGAGCGAGCAGTACTTC. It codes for CASSPVEGSEQYF.

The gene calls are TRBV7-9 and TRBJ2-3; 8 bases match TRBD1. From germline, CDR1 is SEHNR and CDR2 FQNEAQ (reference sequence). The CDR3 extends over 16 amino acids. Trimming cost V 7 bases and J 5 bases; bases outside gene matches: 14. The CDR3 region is CASTKGKTGGRDTQYF. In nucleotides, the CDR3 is TGTGCCAGCACCAAGGGAAAAACAGGGGGACGAGATACGCAGTATTTT.

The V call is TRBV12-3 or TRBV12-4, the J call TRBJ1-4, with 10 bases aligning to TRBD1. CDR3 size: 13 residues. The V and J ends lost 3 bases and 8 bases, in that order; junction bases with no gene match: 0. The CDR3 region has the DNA TGTGCCAGCAGTTTGACAGGGGGCGAAAAACTGTTTTTT. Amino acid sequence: CASSLTGGEKLFF.

The CDR3 DNA follows: TGTGCCAGCACCGTAGGGGCCCTGAACACTGAAGCTTTCTTT. It yields the protein CASTVGALNTEAFF. This rearrangement joins TRBV5-8 to TRBJ1-1; possibly TRBD1 for D (5 bases). Germline assignment: CDR1 SGHTS and CDR2 YDEGEE. This CDR3 has 14 residues. Trimming removed 6 bases at V and 0 bases at J, with 12 bases between.

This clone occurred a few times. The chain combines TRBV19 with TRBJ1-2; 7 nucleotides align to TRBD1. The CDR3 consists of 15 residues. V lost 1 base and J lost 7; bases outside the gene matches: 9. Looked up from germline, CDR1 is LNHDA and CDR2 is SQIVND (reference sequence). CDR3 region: CASSIGRTGKGGYTF. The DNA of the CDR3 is TGTGCCAGTAGTATAGGGAGGACAGGAAAAGGTGGCTACACCTTC.

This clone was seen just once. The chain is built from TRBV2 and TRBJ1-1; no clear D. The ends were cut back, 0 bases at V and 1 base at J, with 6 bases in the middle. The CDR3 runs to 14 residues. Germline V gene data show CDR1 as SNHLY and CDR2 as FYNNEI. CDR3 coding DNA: TGTGCCAGCAGTGAAGCGGGAGGGAACACTGAAGCTTTCTTT. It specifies CASSEAGGNTEAFF.

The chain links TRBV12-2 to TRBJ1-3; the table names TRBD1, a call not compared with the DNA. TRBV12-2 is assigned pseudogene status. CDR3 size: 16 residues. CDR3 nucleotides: TGTGCAAGTCGCCCGCACGGGACAGGGGATCGAAACACCATATATTTT. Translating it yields CASRPHGTGDRNTIYF.

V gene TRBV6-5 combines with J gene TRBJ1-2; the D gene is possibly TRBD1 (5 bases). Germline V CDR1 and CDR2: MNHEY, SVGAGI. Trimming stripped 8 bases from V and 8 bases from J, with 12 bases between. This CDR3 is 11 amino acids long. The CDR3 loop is CASGGARGYTF. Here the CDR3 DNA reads TGTGCCAGCGGAGGGGCAAGGGGCTACACCTTC.

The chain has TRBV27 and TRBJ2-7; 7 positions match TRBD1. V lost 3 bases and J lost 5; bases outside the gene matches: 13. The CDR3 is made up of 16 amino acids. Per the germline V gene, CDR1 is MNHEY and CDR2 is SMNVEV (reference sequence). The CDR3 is CASSLIPRQGVHEQYF. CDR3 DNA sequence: TGTGCCAGCAGTTTGATACCTAGGCAGGGGGTCCACGAGCAGTACTTC.

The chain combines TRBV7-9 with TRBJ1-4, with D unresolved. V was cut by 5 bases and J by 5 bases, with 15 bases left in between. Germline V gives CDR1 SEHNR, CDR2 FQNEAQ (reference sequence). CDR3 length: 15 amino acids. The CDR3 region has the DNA TGTGCCAGCAGCCAACCGGGTAGGCAGAATGAAAAACTGTTTTTT. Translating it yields CASSQPGRQNEKLFF.

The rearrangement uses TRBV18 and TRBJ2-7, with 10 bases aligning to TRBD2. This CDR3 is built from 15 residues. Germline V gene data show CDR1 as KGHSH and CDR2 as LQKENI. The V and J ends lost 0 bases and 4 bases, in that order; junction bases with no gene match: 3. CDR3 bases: TGTGCCAGCTCACCACCAGCTAGCGGGAGTTACGAGCAGTACTTC. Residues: CASSPPASGSYEQYF. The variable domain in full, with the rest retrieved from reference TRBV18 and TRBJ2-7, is NAGVMQNPRHLVRRRGQEARLRCSPMKGHSHVYWYRQLPEEGLKFMVYLQKENIIDESGMPKERFSAEFPKEGPSILRIQQVVRGDSAAYFCASSPPASGSYEQYFGPGTRLTVT.

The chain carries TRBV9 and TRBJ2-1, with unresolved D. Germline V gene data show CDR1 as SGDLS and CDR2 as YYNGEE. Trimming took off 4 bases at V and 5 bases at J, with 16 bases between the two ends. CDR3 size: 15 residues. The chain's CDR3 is CASSPWSAPDNEQFF. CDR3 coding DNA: TGTGCCAGCAGCCCCTGGTCTGCCCCGGACAATGAGCAGTTCTTC. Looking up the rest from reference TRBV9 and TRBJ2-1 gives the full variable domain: DSGVTQTPKHLITATGQRVTLRCSPRSGDLSVYWYQQSLDQGLQFLIQYYNGEERAKGNILERFSAQQFPDLHSELNLSSLELGDSALYFCASSPWSAPDNEQFFGPGTRLTVL.

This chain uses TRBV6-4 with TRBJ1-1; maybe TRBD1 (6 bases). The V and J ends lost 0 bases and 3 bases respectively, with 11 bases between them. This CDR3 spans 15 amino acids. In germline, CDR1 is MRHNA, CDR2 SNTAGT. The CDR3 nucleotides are TGTGCCAGCAGTGACTCGAAACAGGGCTACACTGAAGCTTTCTTT. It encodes CASSDSKQGYTEAFF.